This TCR beta chain was recovered during a study of shared clonotypes between healthy human individuals (dated by TCRdb to 2020 to 2021). Concerning the study at large: Three men and a couple of women, aged 18 to 49 years, made up the cohort. Each donor's leukapheresis produced roughly between roughly 0.85 and 10 billion PBMCs. For each donor, three plates each were used for CD4 naive and CD4 memory, two plates were used for CD8 naive, and one plate was used for CD8 memory. Different laboratories and diverse techniques were used to prepare libraries and sequence TCR repertoires, to increase sequencing depth and limit assay-specific biases. To estimate repertoire size and how much clonotype sharing occurs between individuals, the study deeply sequenced the blood TCR repertoires of five healthy adults. Results and caveats for the whole study, not just this receptor: Sampling was limited to blood, and TCR repertoires in tissue likely differ from TCR repertoires in blood. Based on pairwise subsampling, the degree of clonotype sharing among donors was expected to be affected by sequencing depth. The genetic and exposure-history diversity represented was limited by the small number of donors. Sharing across a few donors was observed for about 5% of naive CD4, 3% to 4% of naive CD8, over 2% of memory CD4, and approximately 0.41% of memory CD8 clonotypes. Compared with non-shared clonotypes, the clonotypes found in all four sorted-subset donors had higher generation probabilities. Rarefaction of sorted-subset datasets indicated incomplete sequencing despite the large sequencing depth. Larger estimated clonotype richness was generally found for naive subsets than for memory subsets.

Using the deep immunoSEQ assay, multiplex PCR amplified TCR CDR3 regions from genomic DNA. For each cell subset, the extracted genomic DNA was distributed evenly across all wells of several immunoSEQ 96-well plates, and each plate served as one replicate. For sorted subsets, around 200 ng genomic DNA, equal to 25,000 to 35,000 T cell genomes, was loaded into each replicate PCR. Purified libraries were measured with a Qubit 3.0 fluorometer, size-checked on a Bioanalyzer 2100, and measured again with the KAPA Library Quantification kit. Every immunoSEQ 96-well plate was sequenced on a separate single-read 150-cycle Illumina NextSeq 550 flow cell. Concerning the study's data processing: Because only junctional sequences without quality scores were contained in the immunoSEQ output, filtering matching that applied to full-length reads could not be performed. To assign V/J genes and CDR3, sequences were annotated using PyIR, a Python wrapper for IgBLAST v1.9, with IMGT germline references. Reads were filtered out if the reads had weak V/J assignments (E-value above 1e-6), no CDR3, stop codons, out-of-frame junctions, or ambiguous translated residues. A V3J clonotype was defined by an identical inferred V gene, J gene, and CDR3 amino acid sequence. To compute the percentage overlap between repertoires, the number of shared unique clonotypes was divided by the size of the smaller repertoire. Repertoire richness was assessed with RTK rarefaction, the Chao1 estimator, and Recon v2.1 estimates of unobserved clonotypes. Generation probabilities for all TCRbeta clonotypes obtained by the gDNA method from a handful of donors were computed using OLGA. TCRdb took over this immuneACCESS table, retaining in-frame rearrangements with V and J assigned. Such tables are incomplete; in checked studies, under half of the missing clones stem from an unresolved V gene, and the remainder is unexplained. Clone size and V and J calls were adopted from that table, with D and trimming inferred from the DNA. The table for this sample lists roughly 2.5 million clones; over 85% of them were counted only once. 0.13% to 0.15% of the sample is in the top ten clones.

Healthy HIV-negative adults with no recently reported acute infections or vaccinations were included as donors. Only Caucasian adults living in Nashville, Tennessee, USA were represented among the donors. CD4+ T cells were enriched by magnetic negative selection; naive cells were then positively selected on CD45RA, and the negative fraction formed the memory subset. After blood collection by leukapheresis, PBMCs were isolated using Ficoll-Histopaque density gradient centrifugation and then cryopreserved in the vapor phase of liquid nitrogen. Purity and quantity of every magnetically sorted T cell population were checked by analytical flow cytometry. Each sorted fraction had its genomic DNA isolated and then quantified by UV absorbance on a Nanodrop 2000c. As for this clone: Its antigen target is currently unknown. The record has no base qualities; no much larger clone is one base away.

The sequence came from a man between 18 and 35 years old in good health. The sequenced sample consisted of naive CD4+ T cells sorted from blood. The cell subset or site label on this specimen signifies: CD45RA+ positively selected.

The nucleotide sequence reads as follows: TGTGCCTGTTCACTTGGACAGGGTTGGCCGGGAGAGGAAGCTTTCTTT. Translation gives CACSLGQGWPGEEAFF. The chain links TRBV30 with TRBJ1-1; TRBD1 agrees with 8 junctional bases. The CDR3 starts with the cysteine, ends with the phenylalanine, and has 16 residues. The retained sequence is limited to the CDR3, 48 bases, with the frame set at the first base. The germline V gene (reference sequence) gives CDR1 as GTSNPN and CDR2 as SVGIG. Unmatched junction bases come to 20, with V trimmed by 6 bases and J by 8 bases. With the rest looked up from the reference TRBV30 and TRBJ1-1 genes rather than sequenced, the full variable domain is SQTIHQWPATLVQPVGSPLSLECTVEGTSNPNLYWYRQAAGRGLQLLFYSVGIGQISSEVPQNLSASRPQDRQFILSSKKLLLSDSGFYLCACSLGQGWPGEEAFFGQGTRLTVV.